These T cell receptor beta chains were read from a single sample in a study of T cell responses to AZD1222 COVID-19 vaccine. The repertoire was sequenced with immunoSEQ multiplex PCR; TCRdb's copy has only in-frame clones and lacks some. The sample holds about 180,000 clones, approximately 90% seen once. The source material was peripheral blood, sampled on day 0 of AZD1222 vaccination. The receptors stem from an adult in good health. Both conserved end residues are part of each CDR3. A D gene is named only where the DNA matches it firmly. Some rows mark clone size as missing; the rest say once, few, many or name a class of expanded clone.

clone size,D gene,V gene,J gene,CDR3 DNA,CDR3 protein
NA,TRBD1,TRBV28,TRBJ2-1,TGTGCCAGCAGAACCTTGGGACAGGGTTTTGATGAGCAGTTCTTC,CASRTLGQGFDEQFF
NA,TRBD1,TRBV19,TRBJ1-5,TGTGCCAGTAGTATGCTCCTGACAGGGGCGGGTCAGCCCCAGCATTTT,CASSMLLTGAGQPQHF
NA,NA,TRBV24-1,TRBJ1-6,TGTGCCACCAGTGAAGGACACTATAATTCACCCCTCCACTTT,CATSEGHYNSPLHF
NA,NA,TRBV5-1,TRBJ1-1,TGCGCCAGCAGCCAGGGGAAGTTCCAACTTCGAAGCACTGAAGCTTTCTTT,CASSQGKFQLRSTEAFF
NA,NA,TRBV4-3,TRBJ2-7,TGCGCCAGCAGCCAAGGGGGTCACTCCGAGCAGTACTTC,CASSQGGHSEQYF
NA,NA,TRBV9,TRBJ2-7,TGTGCCAGCAGCCCATCGTGGGAGAGGGAGTTTAAGCAGTACTTC,CASSPSWEREFKQYF
NA,NA,TRBV4-3,TRBJ1-2,TGCGCCAGCAGCCGATTAAGGGGTACTAACTATGGCTACACCTTC,CASSRLRGTNYGYTF
NA,NA,TRBV6-1,TRBJ1-1,TGTGCCAGCAGTGAGAAGGCAGGGCTCGAGAGGGTTACTGAAGCTTTCTTT,CASSEKAGLERVTEAFF
NA,NA,TRBV28,TRBJ2-3,TGTGCCAGCAGTTTCCCCGGGTTCACAGATACGCAGTATTTT,CASSFPGFTDTQYF
once,NA,TRBV28,TRBJ1-5,TGTGCCAGCAGTCTCCCCATGGCGGGGGGTCAGCCCCAGCATTTT,CASSLPMAGGQPQHF
NA,NA,TRBV6-6,TRBJ2-2,TGTGCCAGCAGTCCCAACCAATTACAGCCGACGAACACCGGGGAGCTGTTTTTT,CASSPNQLQPTNTGELFF
NA,TRBD1,TRBV30,TRBJ1-1,TGTGCCTGGAGTCCGAAGGGTGGAACAGGGGCTGAAGCTTTCTTT,CAWSPKGGTGAEAFF
NA,NA,TRBV27,TRBJ1-1,TGTGCCAGCAGTACATCTCGAAACACTGAAGCTTTCTTT,CASSTSRNTEAFF
NA,TRBD1,TRBV27,TRBJ1-2,TGTGCCAGCAGTTCTACTCAACAGGGGATGAACACCTTC,CASSSTQQGMNTF
NA,NA,TRBV15,TRBJ1-1,TGTGCCACCAATTCTCCTAGCCTGAACACTGAAGCTTTCTTT,CATNSPSLNTEAFF